These 8 T cell receptor beta chains share one sample of origin, sequenced in a study of graft-versus-host responses after intestinal transplantation. Using immunoSEQ multiplex PCR, the repertoire was profiled, and TCRdb retains in-frame clones only, with some absent. Among over 75,000 clones listed, around 93% were seen once. Which antigens these TCRs recognize remains unknown. Sequencing was performed on unstimulated CD8+ T cells sorted from spleen or lymph node cells, taken before transplant. The receptors stem from a human donor who was the organ donor for an intestinal transplant.

The V and J genes are TRBV27 and TRBJ1-2; possibly TRBD1 for D (5 bases). With 8 bases removed from V and 4 bases from J, the gap between germline ends came to 20 bases. CDR3 length: 15 residues. Germline lookup yields CDR1 MNHEY and CDR2 SMNVEV (reference sequence). The DNA of the CDR3 is TGTGCCAGCTATAGGCGGGGGAGGGACTTCTATGGCTACACCTTC. This codes for CASYRRGRDFYGYTF.

This chain links TRBV19 with TRBJ1-1, with no clear D. Trimming took off 5 bases at V and 5 bases at J, with 15 bases between the two ends. CDR3 length equals 14 residues. Germline V gene lookup returns CDR1 LNHDA and CDR2 SQIVND (reference sequence). The CDR3 nucleotides read TGTGCCAGTAGTGAGGAAAACGGAGTGACTGAAGCTTTCTTT. Amino acids: CASSEENGVTEAFF. Full variable domain (outside the CDR3, taken from reference TRBV19 and TRBJ1-1): DGGITQSPKYLFRKEGQNVTLSCEQNLNHDAMYWYRQDPGQGLRLIYYSQIVNDFQKGDIAEGYSVSREKKESFPLTVTSAQKNPTAFYLCASSEENGVTEAFFGQGTRLTVV.

The chain has TRBV5-6 and TRBJ1-3; 9 nucleotides align to TRBD1. There are 14 residues in the CDR3. Germline CDR1 SGHDT, CDR2 YYEEEE. Trimming cost V 5 bases and J 3 bases; bases outside gene matches: 3. The CDR3 region has the DNA TGTGCCAGCAGTCTGGACAGGGGTGGAAACACCATATATTTT. Translated: CASSLDRGGNTIYF. Together with reference TRBV5-6 and TRBJ1-3, the CDR3 gives the full variable domain: DAGVTQSPTHLIKTRGQQVTLRCSPKSGHDTVSWYQQALGQGPQFIFQYYEEEERQRGNFPDRFSGHQFPNYSSELNVNALLLGDSALYLCASSLDRGGNTIYFGEGSWLTVV.

The chain recombines TRBV7-6 with TRBJ2-3; TRBD2 agrees at 8 bases. The CDR3 is made up of 16 amino acids. The trim removed 5 bases at V and 1 base at J, leaving 8 bases unmatched. Germline V gene lookup returns CDR1 SGHVS and CDR2 FNYEAQ. The CDR3 nucleotides are TGTGCCAGCAGCGCACCGGGGGGGTCACGCACAGATACGCAGTATTTT. Translated: CASSAPGGSRTDTQYF.

The chain carries TRBV6-1 and TRBJ1-2; the D is unclear. Trimming took off 1 base at V and 6 bases at J, with 15 bases between the two ends. CDR1 and CDR2 (germline): MNHNS, SASEGT. The CDR3 has 15 amino acids. CDR3 region: CASSEEPGRIDGYTF. In DNA form, the CDR3 reads TGTGCCAGCAGTGAAGAACCGGGGAGAATTGATGGCTACACCTTC.

This rearrangement joins TRBV19 to TRBJ2-2; maybe TRBD1 (6 bases). The CDR3 runs 14 residues. Deletions cut 4 bases from V and 8 bases from J, with 14 bases between. The germline V gene encodes CDR1 LNHDA and CDR2 SQIVND (reference sequence). CDR3 loop: CASSTFDRTGELFF. For the CDR3, the DNA is TGTGCCAGTAGTACCTTCGACAGGACGGGGGAGCTGTTTTTT.

This chain uses TRBV4-1 with TRBJ2-1; TRBD1 aligns across 8 bases. The J segment lost 4 bases and the V segment lost 0 bases, leaving 5 bases of the junction unmatched. Germline CDR1 reads MGHRA; CDR2 reads YSYEKL. CDR3 length: 16 residues. The CDR3 loop reads CASSQEDGQGYNEQFF. CDR3 sequence (DNA): TGCGCCAGCAGCCAAGAGGACGGACAGGGTTACAATGAGCAGTTCTTC.

The chain has TRBV29-1 and TRBJ2-5, with a tentative D call TRBD2 (6 bases). V gave up 0 bases and J gave up 5 bases, with 13 bases separating them. This CDR3 region has 14 residues. Germline values: CDR1 SQVTM, CDR2 ANQGSEA. The CDR3 DNA reads as TGCAGCGTTGAAGAGGGGAACGGAGGGGAGACCCAGTACTTC. It yields the protein CSVEEGNGGETQYF.